A single T cell receptor beta chain is shown here with its context. Samples each yielded at least 5.5 micrograms of total RNA. The use of a sample-barcoded 5' primer and a J-beta primer mix characterized a second PCR of roughly 7 to 11 cycles. TCRdb recomputed calls from the 5' RACE reads with MiXCR, one row per CDR3 protein. This sample carries roughly 1,000,000 distinct CDR3 sequences, approximately 25% of them seen once, and the ten largest clones take approximately 0.71%. These data belong to a study of blood T cells in healthy people across ages. CDR3 size: 14 residues. V lost 8 bases to trimming and J lost 1 base, with 14 bases between them. The data also belong to a second study, concerning T cells of mothers and their children. That study adds: At about 1.6 ug per 15 ul, all of the extracted RNA went into cDNA synthesis.

The chain uses TRBV12-3 or TRBV12-4 and TRBJ1-1; TRBD1 is a possible D gene (5 bases). This TCR was recovered from a girl between 2 and 10 years old in good health. Sequencing input: blood. CDR3 DNA sequence: TGTGCCAGCGGGGCAGGGAGTGGGAACACTGAAGCTTTCTTT. As protein: CASGAGSGNTEAFF.